Each of the 9 T cell receptor beta chains below was sequenced from the same sample in a study of technical replicates of blood from a few donors (dated 2017 in TCRdb). Library preparation was by the immunoSEQ multiplex PCR assay. TCRdb re-hosts the immuneACCESS table, in-frame sequences only. Its copies lack some clones; in the studies checked, an unresolved V gene accounts for under half of them, and the cause for the rest is not known. This sample is represented by some 70,000 clones; under 98% of them were singletons. The top ten clonotypes cover 0.25% to 0.35% of the sample. Sequenced sample: T cells isolated from PBMCs. Receptors were obtained from a human donor in good health.

This clone has a single count. The chain links TRBV7-2 to TRBJ2-7; D call uncertain. The CDR3 length is 14 residues. Germline V gives CDR1 SGHTA, CDR2 FQGNSA. The V end was cut by 1 base, the J end by 0 bases, with 7 bases between. The CDR3 DNA follows: TGTGCCAGCAGCTTAGACTCGGGCTCCTACGAGCAGTACTTC. Its translation: CASSLDSGSYEQYF.

The chain couples TRBV5-6 to TRBJ1-2; 7 bases map to TRBD1. The CDR3 is 13 residues long. From germline, CDR1 is SGHDT and CDR2 YYEEEE. V lost 3 bases to trimming and J lost 4 bases; unmatched junction nucleotides: 3. Here the CDR3 reads CASSSDRVYGYTF. The CDR3, as DNA: TGTGCCAGCAGCTCAGACAGGGTCTATGGCTACACCTTC.

The rearrangement links TRBV6-5 to TRBJ2-5; 9 bases fit TRBD2. The CDR3 spans 15 residues. Trimming removed 6 bases from V and 4 bases from J; junction bases left unmatched: 9. From germline, CDR1 is MNHEY and CDR2 SVGAGI. In DNA, the CDR3 is TGTGCCAGCAGGTGGGCGGGAGGGGAGAGAGAGACCCAGTACTTC. It encodes CASRWAGGERETQYF.

There are a few counts of this clone. The chain has TRBV30 and TRBJ1-1, with D possibly being TRBD1 (6 bases). This CDR3 has 12 residues. The V end was cut by 0 bases, the J end by 11 bases, with 13 bases between. CDR1 and CDR2 (germline): GTSNPN, SVGIG (reference sequence). CDR3 amino acids: CAWSVQGRGAFF. CDR3 nucleotides: TGTGCCTGGAGTGTACAGGGCCGCGGGGCTTTCTTT.

This clone occurred once. This chain links TRBV25-1 with TRBJ2-3, with 8 bases fitting TRBD2. The CDR3 contains 14 residues. Looked up from germline, CDR1 is MGHDK and CDR2 is SYGVNS. Losses at the gene ends were 4 bases for V and 3 bases for J; bases not matched to a gene: 3. The chain's CDR3 is CASSVSGSTDTQYF. CDR3 in DNA: TGTGCCAGCAGTGTGAGCGGGAGTACAGATACGCAGTATTTT.

This sequence joins TRBV5-1 and TRBJ1-2; D is perhaps TRBD1 (5 bases). There are 11 residues in the CDR3. Germline V gives CDR1 SGHRS, CDR2 YFSETQ. Trimming removed 5 bases at V and 8 bases at J, with 10 bases between. This CDR3 reads CASSMGQGYTF. The CDR3 DNA reads TGCGCCAGCAGTATGGGGCAAGGCTACACCTTC.

The V call is TRBV5-4, the J call TRBJ1-5; 7 bases fit TRBD1. The junction had 2 bases not matched to a gene; V was cut back by 4 bases and J by 1 base. CDR1 and CDR2 (germline): SGHNT, YYREEE (reference sequence). This CDR3 region has 14 residues. The CDR3 loop is CASSMGQSNQPQHF. The DNA of the CDR3 is TGTGCCAGCAGCATGGGACAGAGCAATCAGCCCCAGCATTTT. Full variable domain (remainder filled in from reference TRBV5-4 and TRBJ1-5): ETGVTQSPTHLIKTRGQQVTLRCSSQSGHNTVSWYQQALGQGPQFIFQYYREEENGRGNFPPRFSGLQFPNYSSELNVNALELDDSALYLCASSMGQSNQPQHFGDGTRLSIL.

The chain is built from TRBV28 and TRBJ2-4; a possible D gene is TRBD2 (6 bases). The CDR3 loop spans 17 amino acids. The V gene's germline CDR1 is MDHEN and CDR2 SYDVKM. The V and J ends lost 6 bases and 7 bases respectively, with 25 bases between them. The CDR3 loop is CASSSTTRKYIQNIQYF. CDR3 DNA: TGTGCCAGCAGCTCTACGACTAGGAAATATATCCAGAACATTCAGTACTTC.

V and J are TRBV7-2 and TRBJ1-4; no clear D gene. This CDR3 is built from 13 residues. Per the germline V gene, CDR1 is SGHTA and CDR2 is FQGNSA. The V end lost 6 bases, the J end lost 4 bases, and 9 bases lay between the germline ends. The CDR3 DNA sequence: TGTGCCAGCAGAACTAGTTATAATGAAAAACTGTTTTTT. Translating gives CASRTSYNEKLFF.